Below are 14 T cell receptor beta chains sequenced from a single sample in a study of blood T cell repertoires in COVID-19. The data were produced by immunoSEQ multiplex PCR, yet TCRdb's version contains in-frame clones alone and is incomplete. The sample shows some 110,000 clones, about 84% of them seen only once. Material: peripheral blood. These receptor sequences come from a human donor in a cohort sampled during active COVID-19.

The V gene is TRBV19, the J gene TRBJ1-5; TRBD1 matches at 7 bases. In germline, CDR1 is LNHDA, CDR2 SQIVND (reference sequence). There are 15 residues in the CDR3. V shed 7 bases and J 6 bases; nucleotides not matched to a gene: 12. In DNA, the CDR3 is TGTGCCAGTACCCAATGGGACAGTAACAGTCAGCCCCAGCATTTT. Amino acids: CASTQWDSNSQPQHF.

V is TRBV5-1 and J is TRBJ2-2; TRBD1 matches 7 bases. Trimming cost V 4 bases and J 3 bases; bases outside gene matches: 6. Germline CDR1 SGHRS, CDR2 YFSETQ. The CDR3 runs to 15 residues. CDR3 bases: TGCGCCAGCAGCAAAGACAGGGTTGACACCGGGGAGCTGTTTTTT. It translates to CASSKDRVDTGELFF.

The chain carries TRBV18 and TRBJ2-1; a weak D match, TRBD2 (6 bases). With 0 bases removed from V and 1 base from J, the gap between germline ends came to 7 bases. This CDR3 region has 15 residues. The V gene's germline CDR1 is KGHSH and CDR2 LQKENI. CDR3 nucleotide sequence: TGTGCCAGCTCACCACCCGGGGGATCCTACAATGAGCAGTTCTTC. Protein sequence: CASSPPGGSYNEQFF.

J is TRBJ1-2 and V is TRBV27; D ambiguous. The CDR3 is 15 residues long. Trimming removed 3 bases at V and 0 bases at J, with 11 bases between. In germline, CDR1 is MNHEY, CDR2 SMNVEV (reference sequence). CDR3 loop: CASSFKQPANYGYTF. CDR3 bases: TGTGCCAGCAGTTTTAAACAGCCAGCTAACTATGGCTACACCTTC.

The chain couples TRBV7-6 to TRBJ2-1; TRBD2 matches 12 bases. The CDR3 covers 16 residues. The V gene's germline CDR1 is SGHVS and CDR2 FNYEAQ. J was trimmed by 5 bases and V by 5 bases; bases with no gene match: 7. The CDR3 region has the DNA TGTGCCAGCAGCCTAGAAGGACTAGCGGGAAACAATGAGCAGTTCTTC. It specifies CASSLEGLAGNNEQFF.

This clone has only a few counts. This chain connects TRBV7-9 to TRBJ1-6; perhaps TRBD1 as D (5 bases). The CDR3 spans 12 residues. The V gene's germline CDR1 is SEHNR and CDR2 FQNEAQ (reference sequence). V dropped 8 bases and J dropped 7 bases, with 9 bases sitting between them. The CDR3 DNA reads as TGTGCCAGCCGGGGGATGAATTCACCCCTCCACTTT. Translation: CASRGMNSPLHF.

The genes are TRBV15 and TRBJ2-1; 8 bases line up with TRBD2. The CDR3 runs 17 residues. In germline, CDR1 is LNHNV, CDR2 YYDKDF (reference sequence). V dropped 0 bases and J dropped 5; count of bases not matched to a gene: 9. The CDR3 sequence: CATSRDPSGSPDNEQFF. CDR3 DNA sequence: TGTGCCACCAGCAGAGATCCAAGCGGGAGTCCCGACAATGAGCAGTTCTTC.

The chain recombines TRBV5-1 with TRBJ1-1; D is unclear. This CDR3 contains 15 residues. The V end lost 0 bases, the J end lost 1 base, and 10 bases lay between the germline ends. CDR1 SGHRS and CDR2 YFSETQ come from the germline V gene. For the CDR3, the DNA is TGCGCCAGCAGCTTGGCCACAGTACGGAACACTGAAGCTTTCTTT. As protein: CASSLATVRNTEAFF.

The V call is TRBV19, the J call TRBJ2-1; TRBD1 matches at 8 bases. Germline lookup yields CDR1 LNHDA and CDR2 SQIVND (reference sequence). This CDR3 has 16 residues. J gave up 10 bases and V 2 bases, and 13 bases lay outside the gene matches. Written as DNA, the CDR3 is TGTGCCAGTAGTATAAGGGGGACAGGACAGAGGAGGGAGCAGTTCTTC. Translation gives CASSIRGTGQRREQFF. The entire variable domain, with the rest obtained from reference TRBV19 and TRBJ2-1, is as follows: DGGITQSPKYLFRKEGQNVTLSCEQNLNHDAMYWYRQDPGQGLRLIYYSQIVNDFQKGDIAEGYSVSREKKESFPLTVTSAQKNPTAFYLCASSIRGTGQRREQFFGPGTRLTVL.

The J gene is TRBJ2-1, the V gene TRBV6-5; 8 bases are shared with TRBD2. J gave up 2 bases and V 6 bases, and 6 bases lay outside the gene matches. The CDR3 length is 15 residues. From germline, CDR1 is MNHEY and CDR2 SVGAGI. The CDR3 sequence is CASRGLAHTYNEQFF. CDR3 sequence (DNA): TGTGCCAGCAGAGGACTAGCCCATACCTACAATGAGCAGTTCTTC.

The CDR3 DNA is TGTGCCAGCAGTGAAGGCGCGAAGAGGGAGACCCAGTACTTC. Its protein is CASSEGAKRETQYF. The chain employs TRBV6-1 and TRBJ2-5; D gene uncertain. Per the germline V gene, CDR1 is MNHNS and CDR2 is SASEGT. V lost 1 base and J lost 5, with 11 bases in between. The CDR3 has 14 residues.

This clone was picked up a small number of times. The chain employs TRBV7-9 and TRBJ1-5; D may be TRBD1 (6 bases). The germline gives CDR1 SEHNR, CDR2 FQNEAQ (reference sequence). Trimming left V 5 bases short and J 3 bases short, with 11 bases between. The CDR3 sequence is 14 residues long. The CDR3 region has the DNA TGTGCCAGCAGCAAGGGGGACCTCAATCAGCCCCAGCATTTT. The encoded protein is CASSKGDLNQPQHF.

V usage is TRBV9 and J usage is TRBJ2-6; 9 bases fit TRBD1. The CDR3 totals 18 residues. Germline CDR1 is SGDLS and CDR2 is YYNGEE. Losses at the gene ends were 4 bases for V and 0 bases for J; bases not matched to a gene: 8. The DNA of the CDR3 is TGTGCCAGCAGCCTTGGGACAGGGCACAGCTCTGGGGCCAACGTCCTGACTTTC. Encoded protein: CASSLGTGHSSGANVLTF.

The CDR3: CASSFDRGYEQFF. CDR3 sequence (DNA): TGTGCCAGCAGCTTCGACAGGGGGTATGAGCAGTTCTTC. This chain links TRBV5-5 with TRBJ2-1, with TRBD1 matching 9 bases. V lost 2 bases, J lost 8 bases, and 2 bases stayed unmatched. The germline V gene encodes CDR1 SGHKS and CDR2 YYEKEE (reference sequence). The CDR3 is 13 residues long.